This T cell receptor (beta chain) was found in a study of T cell responses to AZD1222 COVID-19 vaccine (dated by TCRdb to about 2021). At the level of the whole study: A total of just over 230 trial participants underwent TCR sequencing, of whom nearly 210 had received two doses of AZD1222 and approximately 25 had received two doses of the MenACWY control vaccine. Enrollment into the trials was organized by age into subgroups of 18-55, 56-69 and 70-plus years, and those subgroups contained 148, 28 and 57 TCR-sequenced participants, respectively.

The label giving this sample's time point can be read as: baseline before first vaccination. The treatment or condition label on this specimen signifies: meningococcal conjugate vaccine given as trial control. The vaccinee samples were drawn from two UK trials, COV001 and COV002, one of which was a single-blind randomized controlled phase 2/3 trial testing AZD1222 (ChAdOx1 nCoV-19) in healthy adults. For TCRbeta chain sequencing, PBMC samples were collected from trial participants at day 0 and at day 28 after the second dose. The CDR3 regions of human TCRbeta chains were analyzed by immunosequencing. Per the source publication's procedure: Repertoire TCRs were checked for matches against a reference library of SARS-CoV-2-specific TCRs that had been generated using the MIRA antigen-specificity platform. Breadth was defined as the fraction of unique TCRs that were SARS-CoV-2-associated. Depth was defined as the fraction of total T cells that were SARS-CoV-2-associated. Using the MIRA data, every spike-specific TCR was mapped to the spike region that the TCR reacted to and assigned to either a CD4 or a CD8 class. Log10-transformed breadth and depth values were compared by one-way ANOVA with Sidak's multiple comparisons tests. TCRdb obtained this table from immuneACCESS and retained in-frame rearrangements with V and J assigned. These tables miss some clones; where compared with another copy, unresolved V genes account for less than half of the shortfall, and the remainder is unexplained. V and J calls plus clone size are reproduced from that table; the DNA served to infer D and trimming. The sample table holds 210,000 or so clones, of which about 93% were seen once. The ten largest account for roughly 1% of the sample.

Remarks on this clone: Its antigen target is currently unknown. No much larger clone exists at a distance of one base, and base qualities are not known.

Here V drops 4 bases and J drops 7 bases, and the junction holds 5 bases not matched to any gene. The CDR3 holds 14 amino acids from the cysteine to the phenylalanine. The CDR3 DNA has 42 bases and is translated from base 1. CDR1 ENHRY and CDR2 SYGVKD are derived from the germline V gene. Overall study outcomes, separate from this receptor: Participants were mostly white British, with more females than males. The authors suggested clonal diversity may have been underestimated. In the small 56-69-year group, the increase in depth fell short of significance, most likely because of low power. Conclusions about previously exposed vaccinees were limited because only six AZD1222 recipients were SARS-CoV-2 seropositive at baseline. The whole spike protein was spanned by vaccine-associated CD4 TCRs, and dominant responses were seen in regions 160-218 and 743-854. No day 14 peak-response samples were available, so repertoires were characterized only after the peak T cell response. After two AZD1222 doses, both the breadth and the depth of spike-specific TCRs were significantly higher than at day 0 and than in MenACWY recipients. Reportedly, almost half of the unique spike-specific TCRs recognized epitopes lying outside the regions that are mutated in the B.1.351 and B.1.1.7 variants.

The sequence was collected from an adult in good health. Specimen: peripheral blood, collected on day 0 of MenACWY control vaccination. The rearranged chain carries TRBV10-3 and TRBJ1-4, and 8 junction bases match TRBD1. In nucleotide form, the sequence is TGTGCCATCAGTGGACAGGGGAAGGGTGAAAAACTGTTTTTT. This translates into CAISGQGKGEKLFF.